This T cell receptor (beta chain) was identified during a study of blood T cell repertoires in COVID-19. Turning to the study itself: Sources were T cells, B-cell-depleted T cells, or PBMCs; the material itself was cDNA or gDNA.

The method was immunoSEQ multiplex PCR; TCRdb's version includes in-frame clones alone and lacks a portion of them. The sample yields about 99,000 clones, 79% seen once. The CDR3 runs 14 residues. The V and J ends lost 6 bases and 9 bases respectively, with 18 bases between them. Germline V gene lookup returns CDR1 SGHTA and CDR2 FQGNSA. Material for sequencing was peripheral blood. The chain employs TRBV7-2 and TRBJ2-1; the D gene is possibly TRBD1 (6 bases). The source is a woman aged 80 or over with active or convalescent COVID-19. As DNA, the CDR3 is TGTGCCAGCAGTCGAAATCCAGGGGCTGCTGAGCAGTTCTTC. Translation: CASSRNPGAAEQFF. Variable domain in full (rest from reference TRBV7-2 and TRBJ2-1): GAGVSQSPSNKVTEKGKDVELRCDPISGHTALYWYRQSLGQGLEFLIYFQGNSAPDKSGLPSDRFSAERTGGSVSTLTIQRTQQEDSAVYLCASSRNPGAAEQFFGPGTRLTVL.